This TCR beta chain was sequenced during a study of regulatory T cells in long-lasting Graves disease. This clonotype has a handful of counts. Library construction for TCR beta used iRepertoire HTBI primers and Arm-PCR of CDR3 regions. A single record per CDR3 protein comes from TCRdb applying MiXCR to the multiplex PCR reads. The sample records hundreds of thousands of distinct CDR3 sequences, approximately 15% being singletons. CDR3 length: 15 residues. V lost 7 bases and J 2 bases, leaving 17 bases between the germline ends. The germline gives CDR1 SGHTS, CDR2 YDEGEE. The time point here: newly diagnosed GD, antithyroid drugs for less than 3 months. Scientists built the TCR library using RNA that was extracted from PBMCs. These data were likewise used in another study, on T cells in Graves' hyperthyroidism and ophthalmopathy.

The receptor was isolated from a young woman with Graves disease. This chain joins TRBV5-8 and TRBJ2-3; D possibly matches TRBD1 or TRBD2 (5 bases each). The material sequenced was peripheral blood mononuclear cells (PBMCs), taken at new diagnosis, from a patient treated with antithyroid drugs. The CDR3 DNA sequence: TGTGCCAGCGCGGTGGGGCGGACTGCCACAGATACGCAGTATTTT. Its protein is CASAVGRTATDTQYF.